Presented here are 10 T cell receptor beta chains from one specimen sequenced in a study of T cell repertoires in cytomegalovirus infection. TCRdb recomputed calls from the reads with MiXCR, one row per CDR3 protein. The sample lists under 150,000 distinct CDR3 sequences; less than 9.5% were seen once. Sequencing used PBMCs. The source is a human donor in good health (CMV status not recorded). Some clones in this sample may be carry-over from other donors' samples.

This clonotype was recorded at least ten times. J is TRBJ2-2 and V is TRBV12-3 or TRBV12-4, with D unresolved. The CDR3 runs 14 residues. Trimming left V 5 bases short and J 2 bases short, with 9 bases between. The CDR3 nucleotides are TGTGCCAGCAGTCACGGAGTCAACACCGGGGAGCTGTTTTTT. This translates into CASSHGVNTGELFF.

The rearrangement joins TRBV9 to TRBJ1-2; D gene uncertain. This CDR3 region has 12 residues. Deletions cut 6 bases from V and 6 bases from J, with 12 bases between. From germline, CDR1 is SGDLS and CDR2 YYNGEE. CDR3 sequence reads: CASNKWADGYTF. CDR3 DNA sequence: TGTGCCAGCAACAAGTGGGCGGATGGCTACACCTTC.

The sample holds many counts of this clonotype. The V call is TRBV7-9, the J call TRBJ1-6, with TRBD1 as a possible D gene (5 bases). CDR1 and CDR2 (germline): SEHNR, FQNEAQ (reference sequence). This CDR3 has 14 residues. V lost 4 bases, J lost 7 bases, and 11 bases lay in between. The CDR3 is CASSSGLNNSPLHF. DNA for the CDR3: TGTGCCAGCAGCTCGGGACTGAACAATTCACCCCTCCACTTT.

This clonotype was detected ten times or more. J is TRBJ2-1 and V is TRBV12-3 or TRBV12-4; 8 bases fit TRBD2. The V gene end was trimmed by 3 bases and the J gene end by 4 bases; junction bases not matched to a gene: 8. CDR3 length equals 16 residues. The CDR3 reads CASSLGGGPRYNEQFF. CDR3 DNA: TGTGCCAGCAGTTTGGGCGGGGGGCCGCGGTACAATGAGCAGTTCTTC.

This clonotype was seen at least ten times. This chain connects TRBV7-7 to TRBJ2-1; possible D gene TRBD2, 6 bases. Between the trimmed V and J ends, which lost 1 base and 7 bases, there was a span of 14 bases. The CDR3 is 15 amino acids. The germline V gene encodes CDR1 SSHAT and CDR2 FNYEAQ (reference sequence). The CDR3 sequence is CASSLGSAGLNEQFF. For the CDR3, the DNA is TGTGCCAGCAGCTTAGGAAGTGCGGGATTGAATGAGCAGTTCTTC.

Written as DNA, the CDR3 is TGTGCCAGTAGAACGACAGGGAACACTGAAGCTTTCTTT. Translating gives CASRTTGNTEAFF. The J gene is TRBJ1-1, the V gene TRBV19; D perhaps matches TRBD1 (6 bases). Germline V gives CDR1 LNHDA, CDR2 SQIVND (reference sequence). This CDR3 contains 13 residues. V lost 6 bases and J 1 base, leaving 9 bases between the germline ends.

This clonotype was seen at least ten times. This rearrangement joins TRBV19 to TRBJ1-3; tentatively, D is TRBD1 (5 bases). The V end lost 7 bases, the J end lost 2 bases, and 9 bases lay between the germline ends. This CDR3 contains 13 residues. Germline V gene sequence: CDR1 LNHDA, CDR2 SQIVND (reference sequence). Written as DNA, the CDR3 is TGTGCCAGTACGAGACAGCCTGGAAACACCATATATTTT. It encodes CASTRQPGNTIYF.

This clonotype was counted at least ten times. The gene calls are TRBV11-3 and TRBJ2-1; D remains ambiguous. The V gene lost 5 bases and the J gene lost 5 bases, with 16 bases spanning the gap. CDR1 is SGHNT and CDR2 is YENEEA in the germline V gene. This CDR3 has 15 amino acids. CDR3 in amino acids: CASSPSQFGHNEQFF. DNA for the CDR3: TGTGCCAGCAGCCCAAGTCAGTTCGGCCACAATGAGCAGTTCTTC.

On this clonotype: This may be a read error: a much more frequent sequence differs by one nucleotide. The rearrangement uses TRBV20-1 and TRBJ2-5, with D unclear. This CDR3 region has 15 residues. Trimming removed 4 bases at V and 2 bases at J, with 17 bases between. Germline CDR1 is DFQATT and CDR2 is SNEGSKA (reference sequence). CDR3: CSAIQPEQTQETQYF. For the CDR3, the DNA is TGCAGTGCTATTCAACCGGAACAGACGCAAGAGACCCAGTACTTC.

This clonotype has only a few counts. This chain joins TRBV5-1 and TRBJ1-2, with TRBD1 matching over 8 bases. Germline V gene sequence: CDR1 SGHRS, CDR2 YFSETQ. Trimming at V came to 0 bases and at J to 7 bases, leaving 5 bases not matched to a gene. This CDR3 comprises 14 residues. The CDR3, as DNA: TGCGCCAGCAGCTTGGCCCAGGGGGCTGGTGGCTACACCTTC. Amino acid sequence: CASSLAQGAGGYTF.